This TCR beta chain was captured in a study of T cell responses to AZD1222 COVID-19 vaccine. Sequenced by immunoSEQ multiplex PCR; TCRdb stores in-frame clones only, minus some. The sample includes 150,000 or so clones, around 92% of them seen just once. V lost 2 bases to trimming and J lost 6 bases, with 14 bases between them. Germline-derived CDR1 and CDR2 are MDHEN and SYDVKM. The length of the CDR3 is 14 residues. This TCR was recovered from an adult who received the AZD1222 COVID-19 vaccine. V usage is TRBV28 and J usage is TRBJ2-7; D is possibly TRBD2 (6 bases). Source: peripheral blood, taken 28 days after the second AZD1222 dose. CDR3 sequence: CASSLVTSALEQYF. The CDR3 DNA follows: TGTGCCAGCAGTTTAGTGACTAGTGCACTCGAGCAGTACTTC.